The text below deals with one TCR beta chain. Which antigen it targets is not known. No much larger clone exists at a distance of one base, and base qualities are not known. This record comes from a study of OX40 agonist ivuxolimab in advanced cancers. Regarding the complete study: Ivuxolimab was a fully human IgG2 agonistic monoclonal antibody targeting the costimulatory receptor OX40 (CD134). Intravenous ivuxolimab was administered to patients every 2 weeks at six dose levels: 0.01, 0.1, 0.3, 1.5, 3 and 10 mg/kg. Among the 52 dose-escalation patients, some 20 had hepatocellular carcinoma, around 15 melanoma, 9 renal cell carcinoma and 9 head and neck cancer. In the dose-escalation cohort, around four fifths of patients were male, and the mean age was roughly 56 years with a range of roughly 20 to 79. Patients were allowed to have had prior anti-PD-1, anti-PD-L1 or anti-CTLA-4 therapy, and 40% to 45% of the dose-escalation patients had been treated with checkpoint inhibitors. Three dose-escalation patients achieved partial responses, one with hepatocellular carcinoma and two with cutaneous melanoma. The point of sequencing TCRbeta in the periphery was to test whether ivuxolimab changed TCR sequence diversity and drove clonal T-cell expansion. The paper covers the monotherapy dose-escalation part of the phase I ivuxolimab trial, which included N of about 50 patients. What the authors observed across the whole study: Antigen specificity was not determined for the clonally expanded peripheral T cells. Partial responders in the 0.1-3.0 mg/kg groups had among the lowest normalized peripheral clonal expansion, especially among CD8+ T cells. Clonal expansion of both CD4+ and CD8+ blood T cells was observed from baseline to week 6 at doses 0.1 to 3.0 mg/kg. Low levels of normalized T-cell clonal expansion were also seen in some patients who did not respond. After ivuxolimab, more expanded clones were found on average in CD8+ T cells than in CD4+ T cells.

The trial excluded patients who had a history of autoimmune disease or were on systemic immunosuppression. In every dose cohort, peripheral blood was drawn for TCR sequencing at baseline, cycle 4 day 1, and cycle 7 day 1. The samples were taken from a phase I, first-in-human, multicenter, open-label dose-escalation trial of ivuxolimab. Adults with locally advanced or metastatic head and neck squamous cell, hepatocellular, melanoma or renal cell carcinoma were enrolled in the trial. Before TCR sequencing, CD4+ T cells and CD8+ T cells from peripheral blood were sorted into separate populations. For sequencing of the TCRbeta CDR3 region, genomic DNA was extracted from the sorted cells. TCRbeta CDR3 regions were sequenced using the immunoSEQ Assay. In its TCRdb copy, this immuneACCESS table keeps in-frame sequences only and misses some clones. Where compared with another copy, unresolved V genes explain less than half of these, and the others have no known cause. This sample is represented by 65,000 to 95,000 clones; around 92% of them were singletons. Of the sample, approximately 7% is held by the ten largest clones.

From a lookup of the germline V gene, CDR1 and CDR2 are SGHRS and YFSETQ. Spanning cysteine to phenylalanine, the CDR3 consists of 12 amino acids. The only DNA kept is the CDR3, 36 bases in frame from the first base. Unmatched junction bases come to 5, with V trimmed by 7 bases and J by 6 bases. The TCR comes from an adult with an advanced solid tumor such as melanoma, head and neck, liver or kidney cancer. This sample comprised CD4+ or CD8+ T cells sorted from blood, obtained in a trial of the OX40 agonist ivuxolimab. Recombination joined TRBV5-1 with TRBJ2-3, with 7 junctional bases fitting TRBD2. Here is the DNA: TGCGCCAGCCGGGGAGGGGTCGATACGCAGTATTTT. Translation gives CASRGGVDTQYF.